These 14 T cell receptor beta chains share one sample of origin, sequenced in a study of metastatic and nonmetastatic thyroid tumors (TCRdb year 2020). The method was PCR. The sample was run on an Illumina HiSeq 4000. Through fastp at Q25 and MiXCR, TCRdb rebuilt clones from the public reads, retaining in-frame beta chains. This sample is represented by about 48,000 clones; approximately 20% of them were singletons. The top ten clones comprise roughly 3.8% of the sample. None of the patients had been given any treatment before thyroid surgery. Sequencing was carried out using blood. These receptors were obtained from a male donor with papillary thyroid cancer or a benign thyroid nodule (not recorded which). Some clones in this sample may be carry-over from other donors' samples.

This clone was picked up many times. The rearrangement links TRBV28 to TRBJ1-5; no reliable D call. The ends were cut back, 3 bases at V and 5 bases at J, with 2 bases in the middle. The CDR3 is made up of 11 amino acids. Germline CDR1 reads MDHEN; CDR2 reads SYDVKM. CDR3 DNA sequence: TGTGCCAGCAGTTTTGATCAGCCCCAGCATTTT. Amino acid sequence: CASSFDQPQHF.

This clone was recorded a few times. The chain uses TRBV11-2 and TRBJ2-1; 11 positions match TRBD2. The CDR3 contains 18 residues. CDR1 is SGHAT, CDR2 FQNNGV, per germline. With V trimmed by 2 bases and J by 5 bases, 11 bases remained unmatched. This CDR3 reads CASSLYLAGGMLNNEQFF. The CDR3, as DNA: TGTGCCAGCAGCTTATATCTAGCGGGAGGAATGCTTAACAATGAGCAGTTCTTC.

CDR3 nucleotide sequence: TGTGCCAGCAGCAAGGACAGAAATCAGCCCCAGCATTTT. Its translation is CASSKDRNQPQHF. The chain couples TRBV11-2 to TRBJ1-5, with a possible D match to TRBD1 (6 bases). Trimming shortened V by 5 bases and J by 4 bases, and 9 bases separated the two germline ends. From germline, CDR1 is SGHAT and CDR2 FQNNGV. The CDR3 length is 13 residues.

The chain combines TRBV11-1 with TRBJ2-6; D gene unclear. The V gene lost 1 base and the J gene lost 0 bases, with 7 bases spanning the gap. This CDR3 region has 16 residues. Germline CDR1 is SGHAT and CDR2 is FQDESV (reference sequence). CDR3 nucleotide sequence: TGTGCCAGCAGCTTAGTACATAGCTCTGGGGCCAACGTCCTGACTTTC. This sequence encodes CASSLVHSSGANVLTF.

This clone was observed many times. This chain uses TRBV27 with TRBJ2-2, with 7 bases aligning to TRBD1. CDR1 and CDR2 from the germline V gene are MNHEY and SMNVEV (reference sequence). Unmatched junction bases numbered 4, after V lost 5 bases and J lost 1 base. There are 15 residues in the CDR3. The DNA of the CDR3 is TGTGCCAGCAGTAGGAGACAGGGGAACACCGGGGAGCTGTTTTTT. Protein sequence: CASSRRQGNTGELFF.

There are a few counts of this clone. CDR3 region: CSARDVLAGLDAYEQYF. The CDR3 bases are TGCAGTGCTAGAGATGTACTAGCGGGATTGGATGCCTACGAGCAGTACTTC. The J gene is TRBJ2-7, the V gene TRBV20-1, with 10 bases fitting TRBD2. Germline CDR1 reads DFQATT; CDR2 reads SNEGSKA (reference sequence). Trimming at V came to 0 bases and at J to 2 bases, leaving 10 bases not matched to a gene. The CDR3 is made up of 17 amino acids.

This clone was observed many times. V gene TRBV27 combines with J gene TRBJ2-7; TRBD1 matches at 7 bases. CDR1 MNHEY and CDR2 SMNVEV come from the germline V gene (reference sequence). The CDR3 sequence is 14 residues long. The trim removed 4 bases at V and 3 bases at J, leaving 6 bases unmatched. DNA for the CDR3: TGTGCCAGCAGTTCCCAGGGGGTGGTCTACGAGCAGTACTTC. Translated: CASSSQGVVYEQYF.

The chain uses TRBV20-1 and TRBJ1-3; D remains unclear. Per germline, CDR1 DFQATT and CDR2 SNEGSKA (reference sequence). CDR3 length: 13 residues. V lost 3 bases and J lost 2, with 8 bases in between. CDR3 residues: CSARSPTGNTIYF. The CDR3 nucleotides read TGCAGTGCTAGGAGTCCGACTGGAAACACCATATATTTT.

This clone was observed a few times. The chain joins TRBV24-1 to TRBJ1-2, with D tentatively TRBD1 (6 bases). Trimming stripped 0 bases from V and 4 bases from J, with 11 bases between. This CDR3 has 15 amino acids. CDR1 is KGHDR, CDR2 SFDVKD, per germline. The CDR3: CATSDLEGGVYGYTF. CDR3 sequence (DNA): TGTGCCACCAGTGATTTGGAGGGGGGCGTCTATGGCTACACCTTC.

This clone was counted ten times or more. The genes are TRBV11-1 and TRBJ2-7; 11 nucleotides agree with TRBD1. CDR1 SGHAT and CDR2 FQDESV come from the germline V gene (reference sequence). CDR3 length equals 16 residues. The J segment lost 8 bases and the V segment lost 0 bases, leaving 9 bases of the junction unmatched. CDR3 residues: CASSLAGQGGQNQQYF. CDR3 in DNA: TGTGCCAGCAGCTTAGCGGGACAGGGGGGACAGAATCAGCAGTACTTC.

This clone was detected ten times or more. The chain recombines TRBV10-3 with TRBJ2-1; D is uncertain. Trimming took 3 bases from V and 6 from J, leaving 9 bases between them. The CDR3 has 13 residues. The germline V gene has CDR1 ENHRY and CDR2 SYGVKD. CDR3 residues: CAISDLASNEQFF. The DNA for the CDR3 is TGTGCCATCAGTGACCTGGCGAGCAATGAGCAGTTCTTC.

This clone was seen ten or more times. The V and J genes are TRBV19 and TRBJ1-6; D is perhaps TRBD1 (5 bases). CDR3 size: 16 residues. From germline, CDR1 is LNHDA and CDR2 SQIVND (reference sequence). With 4 bases removed from V and 8 bases from J, the gap between germline ends came to 18 bases. The CDR3 nucleotides read TGTGCCAGTAGTAACTCAATGGGGCGGGTTGATTCACCCCTCCACTTT. Its translation is CASSNSMGRVDSPLHF.

In its sample, this clone was seen many times. The genes are TRBV20-1 and TRBJ2-7; a possible D gene is TRBD2 (6 bases). The V gene's germline CDR1 is DFQATT and CDR2 SNEGSKA (reference sequence). The CDR3 runs to 14 residues. V was trimmed by 6 bases and J by 0 bases, leaving 15 bases between them. The CDR3, as DNA: TGCAGTGCCGAGGAGGGTTCTCTCTCCTACGAGCAGTACTTC. It codes for CSAEEGSLSYEQYF.

This clone was seen more than once but under ten times. The chain links TRBV25-1 to TRBJ1-1; D perhaps matches TRBD1 (6 bases). CDR3 length equals 15 residues. Trimming removed 6 bases from V and 0 bases from J, with 14 bases in between. CDR1 is MGHDK, CDR2 SYGVNS, per germline. In DNA form, the CDR3 reads TGTGCCAGCAGAGCTAGGACAGAATTGAACACTGAAGCTTTCTTT. Its protein is CASRARTELNTEAFF.